This TCR beta chain stems from a study of T cells expressing NK-cell markers. Study details: In the group of eight sequenced donors, seven were HCMV-seropositive and one was seronegative.

Concerning this clonotype: Antigen specificity is unknown.

Study outcomes and limitations: In 6 or 7 donors, dominant NKG2C+ clonotypes were about 1.0-7.0% of CD8+ T cells.

There are 13 residues in the CDR3. Scientists made TCR beta cDNA using 5'RACE template switching with UMIs. For each CDR3 protein, TCRdb gives one entry from its re-call of the 5' RACE reads, without DNA. This sample's table has more than 90,000 distinct CDR3 sequences. The rearrangement joins TRBV12-3 or TRBV12-4 to TRBJ1-2; the D call of TRBD1 rests on TCRdb alone, since no DNA is present to check it. Sequenced input: blood T cells: a sorted CD56 or NKG2C T cell subset, CD4+ or CD8+ T cells, or bulk PBMC T cells (not recorded which). This receptor was identified in a woman between 18 and 75 years old in good health. CDR3 amino acids: CASSLGRAYGYTF.